This T cell receptor (beta chain) was obtained from a study of shared clonotypes between healthy human individuals. Concerning this clone itself: The antigen is not known.

The V gene's germline CDR1 is LNHNV and CDR2 YYDKDF (reference sequence). This CDR3 has 15 residues. V was shortened by 3 bases and J by 2 bases, with 13 bases between the two germline ends. Around 83 million PBMCs served as the genomic DNA source for unsorted samples. Regarding the study as a whole: Enrolling few donors narrowed the genetic and exposure-history diversity that was represented.

Genomic DNA belonging to each subset was distributed in equal measure over several immunoSEQ plates. The repertoire was sequenced with immunoSEQ multiplex PCR; TCRdb's copy has only in-frame clones and lacks some. Among under 600,000 clones listed, about three quarters were seen once. The chain links TRBV15 to TRBJ2-5; TRBD1 might be the D (6 bases). The sequenced sample consisted of PBMCs. This TCR derives from a woman between 40 and 55 years old in good health. Some clones in this sample may be carry-over from other donors' samples. The DNA of the CDR3 is TGTGCCACCAGCAGGGATAGGGGGTATCAAGAGACCCAGTACTTC. This sequence encodes CATSRDRGYQETQYF.